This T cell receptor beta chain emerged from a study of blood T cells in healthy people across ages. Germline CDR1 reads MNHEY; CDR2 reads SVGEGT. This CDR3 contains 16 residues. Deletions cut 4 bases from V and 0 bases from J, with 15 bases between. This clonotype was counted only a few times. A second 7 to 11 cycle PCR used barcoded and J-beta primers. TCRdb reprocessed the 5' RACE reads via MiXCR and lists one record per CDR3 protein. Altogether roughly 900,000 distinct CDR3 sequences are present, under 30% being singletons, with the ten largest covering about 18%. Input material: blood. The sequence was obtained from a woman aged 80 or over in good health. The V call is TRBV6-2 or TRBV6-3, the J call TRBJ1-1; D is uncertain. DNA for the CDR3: TGTGCCAGCAGTTTTAACACGGGAACCTTGAACACTGAAGCTTTCTTT. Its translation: CASSFNTGTLNTEAFF.